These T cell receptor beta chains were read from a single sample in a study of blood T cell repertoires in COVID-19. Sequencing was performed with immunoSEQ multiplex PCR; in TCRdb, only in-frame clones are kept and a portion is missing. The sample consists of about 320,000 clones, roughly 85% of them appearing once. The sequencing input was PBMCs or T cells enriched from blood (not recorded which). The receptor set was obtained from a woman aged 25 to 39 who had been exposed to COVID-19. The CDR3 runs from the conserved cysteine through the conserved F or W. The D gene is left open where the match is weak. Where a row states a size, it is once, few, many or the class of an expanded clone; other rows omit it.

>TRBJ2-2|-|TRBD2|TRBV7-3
TGTGCCAGCAGTCCCGTGGCGGGAGTCGGAACCGGGGAGCTGTTTTTT
CASSPVAGVGTGELFF
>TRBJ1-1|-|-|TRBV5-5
TGTGCCAGCAGCTTGGGAGGGATTCCTGAAGCTTTCTTT
CASSLGGIPEAFF
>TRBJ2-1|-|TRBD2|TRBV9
TGTGCCAGCAGCCGAGGGACTAGCGGGAGCTCCTACAATGAGCAGTTCTTC
CASSRGTSGSSYNEQFF
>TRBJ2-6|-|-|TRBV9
TGTGCCAGCAGCGCCGATCCGAGCTCTGGGGCCAACGTCCTGACTTTC
CASSADPSSGANVLTF
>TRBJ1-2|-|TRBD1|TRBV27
TGTGCCACCTTGGGGGACAGGGGATGGGGCTATGGCTACACCTTC
CATLGDRGWGYGYTF
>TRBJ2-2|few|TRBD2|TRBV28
TGTGCCAGCGGGGGGCGTGTACGGGAGGGGTACACCGGGGAGCTGTTTTTT
CASGGRVREGYTGELFF
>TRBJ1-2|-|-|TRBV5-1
TGCGCCAGCAGCGGAGACTATGGCTACACCTTC
CASSGDYGYTF
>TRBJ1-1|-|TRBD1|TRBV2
TGTGCCAGAGACCCACCACCCGGACAGGGGGAGGACACTGAAGCTTTCTTT
CARDPPPGQGEDTEAFF
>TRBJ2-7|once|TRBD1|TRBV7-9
TGTGCCAGCAGTCCAGGACAGGGACACGACGAGCAGTACTTC
CASSPGQGHDEQYF
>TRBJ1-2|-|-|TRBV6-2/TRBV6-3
TGTGCCAGCAGCCACGCATTCGGACAGTCTAACTATGGCTACACCTTC
CASSHAFGQSNYGYTF
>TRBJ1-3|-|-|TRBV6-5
TGTGCCAGCAGTTACCGCGGGACTGGAAACACCATATATTTT
CASSYRGTGNTIYF
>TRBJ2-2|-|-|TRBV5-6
TGTGCCAGCAGCTTGTCTACTCAGGGATCCGGGGAGCTGTTTTTT
CASSLSTQGSGELFF
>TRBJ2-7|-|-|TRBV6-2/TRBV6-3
TGTGCCAGCAGTTACCCGGTCCCCTACGAGCAGTACTTC
CASSYPVPYEQYF
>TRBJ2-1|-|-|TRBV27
TGTGCCAGCAGTTTAAGACAGCTAGCGAACTCCTACAATGAGCAGTTCTTC
CASSLRQLANSYNEQFF
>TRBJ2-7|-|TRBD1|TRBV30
TGTGCCTGTGGTTATAACAGGGGGATAAACGAGCAGTACTTC
CACGYNRGINEQYF